Shown below are 23 T cell receptor beta chains from a single sample sequenced in a study of T-cell memory formation after mild COVID-19. From the 5' RACE reads, TCRdb called clonotypes with MiXCR, one entry per CDR3 protein. Of around 390,000 distinct CDR3 sequences listed, approximately 16% are singletons. Sequenced sample: PBMCs or a T cell subset sorted from them (not recorded which). Every receptor here comes from a man younger than 30 who had mild COVID-19 (a few samples of this study predate the infection). Cell type and time point are not known.

In its sample, this clonotype was seen a few times. The CDR3 loop reads CASSVGADPRVETQYF. The CDR3 region has the DNA TGTGCCAGCAGCGTAGGAGCGGACCCTCGGGTAGAGACCCAGTACTTC. The chain couples TRBV9 to TRBJ2-5; D possibly corresponds to TRBD2 (5 bases). The CDR3 loop spans 16 amino acids. Germline CDR1 reads SGDLS; CDR2 reads YYNGEE. Trimming cost V 0 bases and J 4 bases, with 16 bases left between them.

This clonotype has a count of ten or more. The chain combines TRBV4-3 with TRBJ2-1, with unresolved D. With 5 bases removed from V and 11 bases from J, the gap between germline ends came to 19 bases. The germline CDR1 and CDR2 sequences are LGHNA and YSLEER. The CDR3 is made up of 14 amino acids. CDR3 in amino acids: CASSDGYQSLQQFF. The CDR3 region has the DNA TGCGCCAGCAGCGACGGCTACCAAAGTCTACAGCAGTTCTTC.

The chain carries TRBV29-1 and TRBJ2-1; 7 bases line up with TRBD2. V lost 3 bases and J lost 0; bases outside the gene matches: 5. The CDR3 has 15 residues. From germline, CDR1 is SQVTM and CDR2 ANQGSEA. The CDR3: CSVERAGSSYNEQFF. CDR3 sequence (DNA): TGCAGCGTTGAGAGAGCGGGGAGCTCCTACAATGAGCAGTTCTTC.

J is TRBJ1-2 and V is TRBV12-3 or TRBV12-4; 9 bases line up with TRBD1. J lost 6 bases, V lost 6 bases, and 8 bases had no gene match. There are 14 residues in the CDR3. CDR3 loop: CASSSGQGADGYTF. CDR3 DNA: TGTGCCAGCAGCTCGGGACAGGGTGCCGATGGCTACACCTTC.

This clonotype was observed many times. The chain combines TRBV7-2 with TRBJ2-5; D is undetermined. Germline V gene data show CDR1 as SGHTA and CDR2 as FQGNSA. The CDR3 has 12 residues. V dropped 5 bases and J dropped 6 bases, with 10 bases sitting between them. This chain's CDR3 is CASSQIGKTQYF. For the CDR3, the DNA is TGTGCCAGCAGCCAGATAGGAAAGACCCAGTACTTC.

The V and J genes are TRBV23-1 and TRBJ2-5; D assignment may be TRBD1 or TRBD2 (6 bases each). TRBV23-1 counts as an open reading frame of uncertain function. With 6 bases removed from V and 5 bases from J, the gap between germline ends came to 19 bases. CDR3 length: 15 residues. This CDR3 is CASSPQGRGLETQYF. The CDR3 nucleotides read TGCGCCAGCAGCCCGCAGGGGCGGGGATTGGAGACCCAGTACTTC.

V is TRBV5-1 and J is TRBJ1-2, with D unresolved. Trimming removed 5 bases at V and 2 bases at J, with 10 bases between. The CDR3 runs 13 residues. Germline lookup yields CDR1 SGHRS and CDR2 YFSETQ. The DNA of the CDR3 is TGCGCCAGCAGGGAAGGGTCCAACTATGGCTACACCTTC. This codes for CASREGSNYGYTF.

CDR3 in amino acids: CSARGVAGDYQETQYF. The DNA for the CDR3 is TGCAGTGCTCGCGGGGTGGCGGGGGATTACCAAGAGACCCAGTACTTC. The chain employs TRBV20-1 and TRBJ2-5; 7 bases agree with TRBD2. Germline values: CDR1 DFQATT, CDR2 SNEGSKA (reference sequence). This CDR3 contains 16 residues. Unmatched junction bases numbered 12, after V lost 5 bases and J lost 0 bases.

This clonotype was seen a handful of times. The chain couples TRBV12-3 or TRBV12-4 to TRBJ2-2, with 8 bases matching TRBD2. V lost 2 bases and J lost 5; bases outside the gene matches: 16. CDR3 length: 19 residues. CDR3 protein: CASSLRLLRGAPGTGELFF. CDR3 bases: TGTGCCAGCAGTTTAAGATTGTTGCGGGGGGCCCCTGGGACCGGGGAGCTGTTTTTT.

This sequence joins TRBV15 and TRBJ2-7; 10 nucleotides match TRBD2. Germline CDR1 and CDR2: LNHNV and YYDKDF (reference sequence). The CDR3 totals 16 residues. V gave up 1 base and J gave up 3 bases; unmatched junction bases: 6. The CDR3 DNA follows: TGTGCCACCAGCAGAGGTGGAGCGGGGGGGAACTACGAGCAGTACGTC. This gives the protein CATSRGGAGGNYEQYV.

This clonotype turned up a few times. V gene TRBV27 combines with J gene TRBJ2-7; 10 positions match TRBD1. Germline CDR1 reads MNHEY; CDR2 reads SMNVEV (reference sequence). This CDR3 spans 14 amino acids. Trimming cost V 5 bases and J 7 bases; bases outside gene matches: 8. CDR3 protein: CASSHGTGVNEQYV. The CDR3 DNA reads as TGTGCCAGCAGTCACGGGACAGGGGTGAATGAGCAGTACGTC.

This clonotype was found many times. V gene TRBV28 combines with J gene TRBJ2-7; possible D gene TRBD1, 5 bases. The CDR3 totals 14 residues. Germline lookup yields CDR1 MDHEN and CDR2 SYDVKM. Trimming stripped 10 bases from V and 3 bases from J, with 19 bases between. The DNA for the CDR3 is TGTGCCACCACCGCAGGGAAGGTTCTCTACGAGCAGTACGTC. Its translation: CATTAGKVLYEQYV.

In its sample, this clonotype was seen a few times. V gene TRBV19 combines with J gene TRBJ2-4, with D perhaps TRBD2 (6 bases). CDR1 and CDR2 (germline): LNHDA, SQIVND (reference sequence). Deletions cut 6 bases from V and 3 bases from J, with 12 bases between. The CDR3 length is 14 residues. CDR3 DNA: TGTGCCAGTAGAGTTACGGGGGACAAAAACATTCAGTACTTC. As protein: CASRVTGDKNIQYF.

The chain is built from TRBV7-2 and TRBJ2-2, with D hard to call. Germline loops: CDR1 SGHTA, CDR2 FQGNSA. The CDR3 spans 14 residues. Trimming shortened V by 3 bases and J by 2 bases, and 7 bases separated the two germline ends. The CDR3 sequence is CASSFRANTGELFF. In DNA, the CDR3 is TGTGCCAGCAGCTTCAGAGCAAACACCGGGGAGCTGTTTTTT.

The sample holds a few counts of this clonotype. The V and J genes are TRBV4-2 and TRBJ1-5; D possibly corresponds to TRBD1 (6 bases). V shed 1 base and J shed 7 bases, with 11 bases lying between them. The CDR3 loop spans 14 amino acids. Per the germline V gene, CDR1 is LGHNA and CDR2 is YNFKEQ. CDR3 protein: CASSQVEGEQPQHF. The DNA of the CDR3 is TGTGCCAGCAGCCAAGTTGAGGGGGAGCAGCCCCAGCATTTT.

The rearrangement joins TRBV29-1 to TRBJ1-1; no firm D call. Germline V gene data show CDR1 as SQVTM and CDR2 as ANQGSEA. The CDR3 covers 13 residues. Trimming stripped 2 bases from V and 1 base from J, with 8 bases between. The CDR3 protein is CSVETVQNTEAFF. The CDR3 coding sequence is TGCAGCGTTGAAACAGTTCAGAACACTGAAGCTTTCTTT.

V usage is TRBV5-1 and J usage is TRBJ2-1, with a tentative D call TRBD2 (6 bases). With 7 bases removed from V and 9 bases from J, the gap between germline ends came to 14 bases. From germline, CDR1 is SGHRS and CDR2 YFSETQ. The CDR3 runs to 12 residues. This CDR3 is CASGVEEGEQFF. DNA for the CDR3: TGCGCCAGCGGGGTAGAGGAGGGTGAGCAGTTCTTC.

This clonotype was counted between two and nine times. V and J are TRBV7-2 and TRBJ1-1, with 7 bases that match TRBD1. Looked up from germline, CDR1 is SGHTA and CDR2 is FQGNSA. This CDR3 spans 14 amino acids. The V segment lost 6 bases and the J segment 1 base; nucleotides outside the gene matches: 5. This CDR3 reads CASRQDRSNTEAFF. The CDR3 DNA reads as TGTGCCAGCAGACAGGACAGGTCGAACACTGAAGCTTTCTTT.

The chain is built from TRBV4-2 and TRBJ2-5; D is uncertain. Germline CDR1 and CDR2: LGHNA and YNFKEQ. The CDR3 is made up of 13 amino acids. Trimming stripped 1 base from V and 7 bases from J, with 10 bases between. CDR3 region: CASSQVGAPTQYF. The CDR3 region has the DNA TGTGCCAGCAGCCAAGTGGGCGCCCCGACCCAGTACTTC.

Ten or more counts support this clonotype. The chain has TRBV6-6 and TRBJ2-1; 7 positions match TRBD2. CDR3 size: 15 residues. Germline CDR1 MNHNY, CDR2 SVGAGI (reference sequence). V was clipped by 2 bases and J by 2 bases; unmatched bases: 3. The CDR3 spells CASSYGGTTYNEQFF. The CDR3 region has the DNA TGTGCCAGCAGTTACGGTGGGACTACCTACAATGAGCAGTTCTTC.

This clonotype was recorded at least ten times. The rearrangement uses TRBV5-1 and TRBJ2-7; D unresolved. This CDR3 contains 15 residues. V lost 2 bases and J 0 bases, leaving 12 bases between the germline ends. The germline gives CDR1 SGHRS, CDR2 YFSETQ. The CDR3 bases are TGCGCCAGCAGCTTAGAGCCGGGCTACTCCTACGAGCAGTACTTC. This encodes CASSLEPGYSYEQYF. Drawing the rest from reference TRBV5-1 and TRBJ2-7, the complete variable domain is KAGVTQTPRYLIKTRGQQVTLSCSPISGHRSVSWYQQTPGQGLQFLFEYFSETQRNKGNFPGRFSGRQFSNSRSEMNVSTLELGDSALYLCASSLEPGYSYEQYFGPGTRLTVT.

This clonotype showed up just a few times. This chain uses TRBV5-1 with TRBJ2-1; the match to TRBD2 covers 9 bases. The V gene's germline CDR1 is SGHRS and CDR2 YFSETQ. The V gene end was trimmed by 3 bases and the J gene end by 5 bases; junction bases not matched to a gene: 6. The CDR3 spans 15 residues. CDR3 nucleotide sequence: TGCGCCAGCAGCTCAGCTAGCGGGGCTAACAATGAGCAGTTCTTC. It specifies CASSSASGANNEQFF.

The table lists this clonotype with a few counts. J is TRBJ2-7 and V is TRBV4-1; 7 nucleotides align to TRBD2. The V gene's germline CDR1 is MGHRA and CDR2 YSYEKL. The ends lost 1 base at V and 4 bases at J; junction bases unmatched: 4. This CDR3 has 14 residues. CDR3: CASSQGPGGYEQYV. CDR3 nucleotide sequence: TGCGCCAGCAGCCAAGGACCGGGGGGATACGAGCAGTACGTC.